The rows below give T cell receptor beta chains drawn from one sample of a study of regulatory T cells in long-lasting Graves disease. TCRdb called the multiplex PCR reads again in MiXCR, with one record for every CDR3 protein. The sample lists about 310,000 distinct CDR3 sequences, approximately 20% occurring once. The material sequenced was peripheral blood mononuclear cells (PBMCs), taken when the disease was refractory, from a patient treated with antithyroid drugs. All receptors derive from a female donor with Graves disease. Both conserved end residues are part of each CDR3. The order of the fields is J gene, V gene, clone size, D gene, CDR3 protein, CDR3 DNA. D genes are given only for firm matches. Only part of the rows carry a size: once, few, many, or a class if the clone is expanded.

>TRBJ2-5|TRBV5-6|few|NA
CASSLVFQETQYF
TGTGCCAGCAGCTTGGTCTTCCAAGAGACCCAGTACTTC
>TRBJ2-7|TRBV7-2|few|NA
CASSAGPPYEQYF
TGTGCCAGCAGCGCCGGGCCTCCCTACGAGCAGTACTTC
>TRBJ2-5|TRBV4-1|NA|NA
CASSQDLTEKTQYF
TGCGCCAGCAGCCAAGATCTAACGGAAAAGACCCAGTACTTC
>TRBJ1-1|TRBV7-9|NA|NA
CASSLGGGSHTEAFF
TGTGCCAGCAGCTTAGGGGGAGGGTCCCACACTGAAGCTTTCTTT
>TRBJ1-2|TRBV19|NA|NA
CASSRTPDGYTF
TGTGCCAGTAGTAGGACACCCGATGGCTACACCTTC
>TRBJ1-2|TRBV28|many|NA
CASSLRGAGGYTF
TGTGCCAGCAGTTTGCGGGGTGCGGGTGGCTACACCTTC
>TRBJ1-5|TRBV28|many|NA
CASSSHRQNQPQHF
TGTGCCAGCAGTTCCCATCGGCAGAATCAGCCCCAGCATTTT
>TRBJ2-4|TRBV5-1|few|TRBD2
CASSTGTSGILGGAKNIQYF
TGCGCCAGCAGCACCGGGACTAGCGGGATTTTGGGTGGAGCCAAAAACATTCAGTACTTC
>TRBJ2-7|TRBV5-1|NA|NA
CASSLSGPEGNGEQYF
TGCGCCAGCAGCTTGTCCGGACCCGAGGGGAATGGCGAGCAGTACTTC
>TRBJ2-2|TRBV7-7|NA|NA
CASSLFPGTGELFF
TGTGCTAGCAGCTTATTTCCCGGCACCGGGGAGCTGTTTTTT
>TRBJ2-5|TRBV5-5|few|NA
CASSLGGGRETQYF
TGTGCCAGCAGCTTGGGAGGGGGGCGAGAGACCCAGTACTTC
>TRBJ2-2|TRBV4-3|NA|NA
CASSQGVPGELFF
TGCGCCAGCAGCCAAGGAGTTCCCGGGGAGCTGTTTTTT
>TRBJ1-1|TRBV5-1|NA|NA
CASSQPTSGVYTEAFF
TGCGCCAGCAGCCAGCCGACAAGTGGGGTCTACACTGAAGCTTTCTTT
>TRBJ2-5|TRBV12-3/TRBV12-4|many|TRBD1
CASAGPGQGGEETQYF
TGTGCCAGCGCCGGACCGGGACAGGGAGGGGAAGAGACCCAGTACTTC
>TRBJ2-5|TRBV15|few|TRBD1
CATSPRTGSGETQYF
TGTGCCACCAGCCCGCGGACAGGGTCAGGGGAGACCCAGTACTTC
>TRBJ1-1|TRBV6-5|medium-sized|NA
CASSYGWEGDTEAFF
TGTGCCAGCAGTTACGGTTGGGAGGGGGACACTGAAGCTTTCTTT
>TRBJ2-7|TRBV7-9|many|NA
CASSLLQGQFWEQYF
TGTGCCAGCAGCTTATTGCAGGGTCAGTTCTGGGAGCAGTACTTC